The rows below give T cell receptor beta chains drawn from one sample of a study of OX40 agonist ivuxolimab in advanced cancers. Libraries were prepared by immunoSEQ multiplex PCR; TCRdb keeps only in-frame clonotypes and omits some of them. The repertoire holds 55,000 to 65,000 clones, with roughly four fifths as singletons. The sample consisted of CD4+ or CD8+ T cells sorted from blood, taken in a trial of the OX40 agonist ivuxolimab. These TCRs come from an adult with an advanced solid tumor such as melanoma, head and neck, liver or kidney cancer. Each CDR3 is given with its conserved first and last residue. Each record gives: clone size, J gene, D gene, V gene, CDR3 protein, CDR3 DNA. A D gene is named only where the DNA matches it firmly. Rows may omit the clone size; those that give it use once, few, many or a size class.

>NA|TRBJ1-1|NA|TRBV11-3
CASSTGRSTEAFF
TGTGCCAGCAGCACGGGACGGTCCACTGAAGCTTTCTTT
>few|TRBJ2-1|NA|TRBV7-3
CASSISGTVSDEQFF
TGTGCCAGCAGCATCTCCGGGACTGTGTCGGATGAGCAGTTCTTC
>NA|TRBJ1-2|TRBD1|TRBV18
CASSPGQYYGYTF
TGTGCCAGCTCACCGGGACAGTACTATGGCTACACCTTC
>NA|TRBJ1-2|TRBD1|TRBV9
CASSVRQGVGGYTF
TGTGCCAGCAGCGTCCGACAGGGCGTAGGTGGCTACACCTTC
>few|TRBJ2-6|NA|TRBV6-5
CASSSKGAGANVLTF
TGTGCCAGCAGTTCTAAGGGTGCCGGGGCCAACGTCCTGACTTTC
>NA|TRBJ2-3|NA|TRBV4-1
CASSQDSGSTDTQYF
TGCGCCAGCAGCCAAGATAGCGGAAGCACAGATACGCAGTATTTT
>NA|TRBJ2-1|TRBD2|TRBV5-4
CASSLIGLAVGEQFF
TGTGCCAGCAGCTTAATTGGACTAGCGGTAGGTGAGCAGTTCTTC
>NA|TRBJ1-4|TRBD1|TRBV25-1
CASSESRDRGEKLFF
TGTGCCAGCAGTGAATCCCGGGACAGGGGTGAAAAACTGTTTTTT
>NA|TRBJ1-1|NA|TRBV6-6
CASFRGRNTEAFF
TGTGCCAGCTTCAGGGGCCGGAACACTGAAGCTTTCTTT
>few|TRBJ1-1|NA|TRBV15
CATRGPLNRVRDTEAFF
TGTGCCACCAGAGGGCCGCTGAACAGGGTTAGGGACACTGAAGCTTTCTTT
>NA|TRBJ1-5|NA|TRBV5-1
CASSFGGTNQPQHF
TGCGCCAGCAGCTTTGGCGGCACCAATCAGCCCCAGCATTTT
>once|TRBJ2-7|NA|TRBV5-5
CASVTGGRQYF
TGTGCCAGCGTTACTGGGGGTCGGCAGTACTTC
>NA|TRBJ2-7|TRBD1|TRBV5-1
CASSLSGTGGFYEQYF
TGCGCCAGCAGCCTTTCCGGGACAGGGGGCTTCTACGAGCAGTACTTC
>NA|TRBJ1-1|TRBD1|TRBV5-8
CASSWVGTGFHRTEAFF
TGTGCCAGCAGTTGGGTCGGGACAGGGTTTCATCGCACTGAAGCTTTCTTT
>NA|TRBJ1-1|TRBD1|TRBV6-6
CASSQFTGVEAFF
TGTGCCAGCAGTCAATTTACAGGGGTTGAAGCTTTCTTT
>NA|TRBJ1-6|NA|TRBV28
CASSLRDVPSPLHF
TGTGCCAGCAGTTTGCGGGACGTACCTTCACCCCTCCACTTT
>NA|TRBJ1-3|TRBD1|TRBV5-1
CASSKGDRGNTIYF
TGCGCCAGCAGCAAAGGGGACAGGGGAAACACCATATATTTT
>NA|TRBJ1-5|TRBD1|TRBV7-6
CASSSRRDRTQPQHF
TGTGCCAGCAGCTCAAGGCGGGACAGGACTCAGCCCCAGCATTTT
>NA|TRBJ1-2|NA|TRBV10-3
CAIKDPGTGFVGYTF
TGTGCCATCAAGGATCCGGGGACGGGGTTTGTAGGCTACACCTTC
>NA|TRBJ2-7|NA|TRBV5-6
CATLSSGGSGYEQYF
TGTGCTACTCTATCAAGTGGGGGATCTGGGTACGAGCAGTACTTC
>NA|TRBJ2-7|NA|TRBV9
CASSVATGSYEQYF
TGTGCCAGCAGCGTAGCTACGGGCAGCTACGAGCAGTACTTC
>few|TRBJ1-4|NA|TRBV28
CASNPGVRGEKLFF
TGTGCCAGCAACCCTGGCGTCAGGGGTGAAAAACTGTTTTTT
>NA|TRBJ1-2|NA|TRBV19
CATLPRAELVYGYTF
TGTGCCACCCTGCCTCGGGCAGAGCTTGTCTATGGCTACACCTTC
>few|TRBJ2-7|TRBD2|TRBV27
CASSSGLLAGYEQYF
TGTGCCAGCAGTTCAGGATTGCTAGCGGGGTACGAGCAGTACTTC
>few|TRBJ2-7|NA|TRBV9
CASSVEPVSYEQYF
TGTGCCAGCAGCGTAGAACCAGTCTCCTACGAGCAGTACTTC
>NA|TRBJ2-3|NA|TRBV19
CASSLVRADTQYF
TGTGCCAGTAGCCTGGTAAGGGCAGATACGCAGTATTTT
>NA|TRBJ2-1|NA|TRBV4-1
CASSQESASSYNEQFF
TGCGCCAGCAGCCAAGAATCGGCTAGCTCCTACAATGAGCAGTTCTTC
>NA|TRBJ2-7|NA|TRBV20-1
CSARPEVEQYF
TGCAGTGCTAGACCCGAGGTCGAGCAGTACTTC
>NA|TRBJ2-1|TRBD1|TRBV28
CASSSGQGAYNEQFF
TGTGCCAGCAGCTCCGGCCAGGGGGCCTACAATGAGCAGTTCTTC
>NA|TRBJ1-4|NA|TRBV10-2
CASSDGWRREKLFF
TGCGCCAGCAGTGATGGGTGGAGGAGAGAAAAACTGTTTTTT
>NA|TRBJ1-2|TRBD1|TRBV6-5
CASSYSGTGSDYGYTF
TGTGCCAGCAGTTACTCGGGGACAGGGAGCGACTATGGCTACACCTTC
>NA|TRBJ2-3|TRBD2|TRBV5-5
CASSFLLAGGLGDTQYF
TGTGCCAGCAGCTTTCTCCTAGCGGGGGGCCTTGGAGATACGCAGTATTTT
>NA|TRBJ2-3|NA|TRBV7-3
CASSSYGRTASTDTQYF
TGTGCCAGCAGCTCCTATGGTAGGACAGCGAGCACAGATACGCAGTATTTT
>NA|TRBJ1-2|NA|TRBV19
CASSIWDGYTF
TGTGCCAGTAGTATTTGGGACGGCTACACCTTC
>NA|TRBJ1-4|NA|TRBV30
CAWDTGRANEKLFF
TGTGCCTGGGACACAGGGAGGGCTAATGAAAAACTGTTTTTT
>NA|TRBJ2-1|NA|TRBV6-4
CASSDTPLDIQQFF
TGTGCCAGCAGTGACACCCCCTTGGATATTCAGCAGTTCTTC
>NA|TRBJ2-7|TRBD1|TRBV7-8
CASSLAGPGQGYEQYF
TGTGCCAGCAGCTTAGCAGGGCCGGGACAGGGATACGAGCAGTACTTC
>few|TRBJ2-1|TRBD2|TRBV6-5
CASSLRLAGYNEQFF
TGTGCCAGCAGCCTCAGACTAGCTGGCTACAATGAGCAGTTCTTC
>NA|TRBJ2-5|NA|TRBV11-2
CASRSLLGPIKETQYF
TGTGCCAGCAGGTCCCTGCTGGGGCCTATAAAAGAGACCCAGTACTTC
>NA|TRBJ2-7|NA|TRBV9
CASSVSDILFEQYF
TGTGCCAGCAGCGTTTCCGACATACTATTCGAGCAGTACTTC
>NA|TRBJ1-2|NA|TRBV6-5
CASSYVRGVTHGYTF
TGTGCCAGCAGTTATGTGAGGGGAGTAACTCATGGCTACACCTTC
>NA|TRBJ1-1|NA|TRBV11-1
CASSLRRGTEAFF
TGTGCCAGCAGCTTACGACGGGGCACTGAAGCTTTCTTT
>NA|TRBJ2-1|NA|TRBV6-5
CASSRLIREEQFF
TGTGCCAGCAGTAGACTGATCCGAGAGGAGCAGTTCTTC
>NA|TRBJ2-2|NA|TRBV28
CASSLPNRGNTGELFF
TGTGCCAGCAGTTTGCCGAACCGGGGGAACACCGGGGAGCTGTTTTTT
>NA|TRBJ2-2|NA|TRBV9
CASSLMGRGSGELFF
TGTGCCAGCAGCCTGATGGGACGGGGCTCCGGGGAGCTGTTTTTT